These 11 T cell receptor beta chains were all obtained from the same sample, sequenced in a study of shared clonotypes between healthy human individuals. Generated by immunoSEQ multiplex PCR, the TCRdb table keeps only in-frame clones and is missing some. The table includes around 2.1 million clones, around 93% detected once. Positively selected for CCR7, the CD45RO-negative cells used as naive CD8 cells excluded terminally differentiated effector memory CD45RA+ cells. The sequenced sample consisted of naive CD8+ T cells from PBMCs. These receptors originate from a man younger than 30 in good health. Some clones in this sample may be carry-over from other donors' samples.

The V gene is TRBV5-1, the J gene TRBJ1-1; 12 bases map to TRBD1. Germline values: CDR1 SGHRS, CDR2 YFSETQ. J was trimmed by 1 base and V by 6 bases; bases with no gene match: 4. The CDR3 sequence is 15 residues long. CDR3: CASTRDRGQNTEAFF. The CDR3 DNA is TGCGCCAGCACGCGGGACAGGGGGCAGAACACTGAAGCTTTCTTT.

The CDR3 reads CASSFPQQDSGRFDEQFF. CDR3 bases: TGTGCCAGCAGCTTCCCTCAGCAGGATAGCGGGAGATTCGATGAGCAGTTCTTC. The rearrangement uses TRBV11-2 and TRBJ2-1; TRBD2 agrees at 9 bases. Unmatched junction bases numbered 17, after V lost 3 bases and J lost 8 bases. The CDR3 consists of 18 residues. Germline CDR1 reads SGHAT; CDR2 reads FQNNGV.

CDR3: CAISESPGELFF. The DNA of the CDR3 is TGTGCCATCAGTGAGTCGCCCGGGGAGCTGTTTTTT. The chain joins TRBV10-3 to TRBJ2-2; D unclear. The CDR3 contains 12 residues. From germline, CDR1 is ENHRY and CDR2 SYGVKD. Between the trimmed V and J ends, which lost 0 bases and 6 bases, there was a span of 2 bases.

On this clone: Other DNA sequences of this sample code for an identical CDR3. The chain carries TRBV7-9 and TRBJ2-7; D not resolved. V was pared by 4 bases and J by 2 bases, with 6 bases between. The V gene's germline CDR1 is SEHNR and CDR2 FQNEAQ (reference sequence). This CDR3 comprises 12 residues. CDR3 in amino acids: CASSSSPYEQYF. CDR3 DNA: TGTGCCAGCAGCTCTTCCCCCTACGAGCAGTACTTC. Using reference TRBV7-9 and TRBJ2-7 for the parts outside the CDR3, the full variable domain is DTGVSQNPRHKITKRGQNVTFRCDPISEHNRLYWYRQTLGQGPEFLTYFQNEAQLEKSRLLSDRFSAERPKGSFSTLEIQRTEQGDSAMYLCASSSSPYEQYFGPGTRLTVT.

The V gene is TRBV29-1, the J gene TRBJ1-2; 9 bases match TRBD1. V lost 0 bases, J lost 5 bases, and 10 bases stayed unmatched. The CDR3 is made up of 16 amino acids. CDR1 is SQVTM and CDR2 is ANQGSEA in the germline V gene. The CDR3 here is CSVEEGTGIFVYGYTF. CDR3 nucleotides: TGCAGCGTTGAAGAGGGGACAGGGATTTTCGTTTATGGCTACACCTTC.

This chain connects TRBV9 to TRBJ1-1; D ambiguous. Germline V gene lookup returns CDR1 SGDLS and CDR2 YYNGEE. The CDR3 runs to 17 residues. Trimming removed 3 bases from V and 0 bases from J, with 18 bases in between. This chain's CDR3 is CASSDPRRGGVNTEAFF. As DNA, the CDR3 is TGTGCCAGCAGCGACCCGCGTCGCGGCGGGGTGAACACTGAAGCTTTCTTT.

CDR3 nucleotide sequence: TGTGCCAGCAGTTACACAGAGGGGGACACTGAAGCTTTCTTT. This encodes CASSYTEGDTEAFF. The chain links TRBV6-5 to TRBJ1-1; tentative D call: TRBD1 (6 bases). Germline V CDR1 and CDR2: MNHEY, SVGAGI. The ends were cut back, 2 bases at V and 3 bases at J, with 10 bases in the middle. The length of the CDR3 is 14 residues.

The chain has TRBV27 and TRBJ2-3; D unclear. Germline CDR1 reads MNHEY; CDR2 reads SMNVEV (reference sequence). The V and J ends lost 5 bases and 3 bases respectively, with 27 bases between them. The CDR3 loop spans 19 amino acids. The CDR3 bases are TGTGCCAGCAGTCATTATGGAGTCCGCGGTCTAGGCCCTACAGATACGCAGTATTTT. As protein: CASSHYGVRGLGPTDTQYF.

This clone has just a few counts. The chain uses TRBV19 and TRBJ1-1, with 7 positions matching TRBD1. V shed 8 bases and J 5 bases; nucleotides not matched to a gene: 8. Germline lookup yields CDR1 LNHDA and CDR2 SQIVND (reference sequence). CDR3 length equals 13 residues. The CDR3 nucleotides are TGTGCCAGTCAGGGGGGGGCTTGGACTGAAGCTTTCTTT. Its protein product is CASQGGAWTEAFF.

This CDR3 reads CASSEAASGGNYNEQFF. The CDR3 DNA follows: TGTGCCAGCAGTGAAGCGGCTAGCGGGGGGAACTACAATGAGCAGTTCTTC. This sequence joins TRBV2 and TRBJ2-1; 11 bases agree with TRBD2. Trimming removed 0 bases from V and 3 bases from J; junction bases left unmatched: 4. Germline loops: CDR1 SNHLY, CDR2 FYNNEI. The length of the CDR3 is 17 residues.

The chain uses TRBV2 and TRBJ2-3; either TRBD1 or TRBD2 may fit D (5 bases each). This CDR3 has 19 amino acids. Germline loops: CDR1 SNHLY, CDR2 FYNNEI. V lost 7 bases to trimming and J lost 10 bases, with 36 bases between them. CDR3 sequence reads: CASTGHSPQTINMEYSQYF. The CDR3 nucleotides read TGTGCCAGCACAGGACACAGCCCCCAGACTATAAACATGGAGTACTCGCAGTATTTT.